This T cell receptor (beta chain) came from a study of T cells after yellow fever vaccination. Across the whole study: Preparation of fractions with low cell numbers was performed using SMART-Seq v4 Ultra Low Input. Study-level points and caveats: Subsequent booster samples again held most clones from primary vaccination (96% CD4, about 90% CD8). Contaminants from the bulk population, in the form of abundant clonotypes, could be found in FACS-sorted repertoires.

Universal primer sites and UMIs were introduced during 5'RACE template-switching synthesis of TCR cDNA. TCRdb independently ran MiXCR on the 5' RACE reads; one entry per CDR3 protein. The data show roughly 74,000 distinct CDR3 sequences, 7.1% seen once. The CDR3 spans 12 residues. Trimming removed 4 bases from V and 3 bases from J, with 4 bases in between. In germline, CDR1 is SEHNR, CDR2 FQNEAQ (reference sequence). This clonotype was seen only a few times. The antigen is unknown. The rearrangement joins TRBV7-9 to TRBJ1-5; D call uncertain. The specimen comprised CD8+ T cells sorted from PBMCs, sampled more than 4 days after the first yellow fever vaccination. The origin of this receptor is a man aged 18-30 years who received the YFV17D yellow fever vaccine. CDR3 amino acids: CASSSFNQPQHF. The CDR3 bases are TGTGCCAGCAGCTCGTTCAATCAGCCCCAGCATTTT.